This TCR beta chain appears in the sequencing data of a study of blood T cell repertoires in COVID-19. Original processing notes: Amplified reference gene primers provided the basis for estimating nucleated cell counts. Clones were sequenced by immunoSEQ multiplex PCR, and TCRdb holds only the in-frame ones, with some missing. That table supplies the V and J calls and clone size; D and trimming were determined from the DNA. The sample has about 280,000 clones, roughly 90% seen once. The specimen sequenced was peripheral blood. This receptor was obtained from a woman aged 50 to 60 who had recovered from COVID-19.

CDR3 amino acids: CASTIGGTGYGYTF. The CDR3 DNA follows: TGTGCCAGCACCATTGGGGGGACAGGGTACGGCTACACCTTC. V is TRBV7-9 and J is TRBJ1-2, with TRBD1 identical over 9 bases. V dropped 7 bases and J dropped 8; count of bases not matched to a gene: 11. The V gene's germline CDR1 is SEHNR and CDR2 FQNEAQ (reference sequence). The CDR3 has 14 amino acids.